The present T cell receptor (beta chain) was sequenced within a study of graft-versus-host responses after intestinal transplantation. Study overall: Tacrolimus plus steroids were given to all recipients for about three years, preceded by anti-thymocyte globulin induction.

Study observations and caveats: Recipient marrow showed GvH clones, some seen first in ileum or blood.

The data were produced by immunoSEQ multiplex PCR, yet TCRdb's version contains in-frame clones alone and is incomplete. The sample has about 45,000 clones, over 75% seen once. About this clone itself: Its antigen is still unknown.

Trimming removed 9 bases at V and 4 bases at J, with 10 bases between. CDR1 and CDR2 (germline): MNHEY, SVGAGI. The CDR3 is 11 amino acids. The chain uses TRBV6-5 and TRBJ2-7, with unresolved D. This clonotype was obtained from a human patient who received an intestinal transplant, so some T cells may come from the graft donor. The starting material was PBMCs, obtained 524 days after transplant. The CDR3 DNA reads as TGTGCCAGTCGCAGTGGTTACGAGCAGTACTTC. Amino acids: CASRSGYEQYF.